What follows are 8 T cell receptor beta chains derived from one specimen sequenced in a study of blood T cell repertoires in COVID-19. Sequenced by immunoSEQ multiplex PCR; TCRdb stores in-frame clones only, minus some. The repertoire includes around 77,000 clones, around 76% of them detected once, and roughly a sixth sits in the top ten. Sequenced input: peripheral blood. Receptor source: a human donor in a cohort sampled during active COVID-19.

This clone was seen a handful of times. This chain joins TRBV6-6 and TRBJ1-6; D unclear. The V end was cut by 4 bases, the J end by 8 bases, with 12 bases between. The CDR3 length is 14 residues. Per germline, CDR1 MNHNY and CDR2 SVGAGI (reference sequence). In DNA, the CDR3 is TGTGCCAGCAGTTCCGAGGACTCGGATTCACCCCTCCACTTT. Its protein product is CASSSEDSDSPLHF.

The chain's CDR3 is CASSKNVPGGHLSTNEKLFF. CDR3 DNA: TGTGCCAGCAGCAAAAATGTTCCAGGGGGACACCTATCAACTAATGAAAAACTGTTTTTT. The chain is built from TRBV21-1 and TRBJ1-4; TRBD1 is taken as the D call from the table, unchecked against the DNA. TRBV21-1 is a documented pseudogene. The CDR3 totals 20 residues.

The V and J genes are TRBV6-5 and TRBJ1-2; D remains ambiguous. The germline gives CDR1 MNHEY, CDR2 SVGAGI. V lost 5 bases to trimming and J lost 7 bases, with 14 bases between them. The CDR3 extends over 13 amino acids. CDR3 residues: CASSPLQVGGYTF. As DNA, the CDR3 is TGTGCCAGCAGTCCCCTGCAAGTCGGTGGCTACACCTTC.

The V call is TRBV5-1, the J call TRBJ2-2; D is perhaps TRBD2 (7 bases). CDR1 is SGHRS and CDR2 is YFSETQ in the germline V gene. Trimming shortened V by 7 bases and J by 0 bases, and 13 bases separated the two germline ends. CDR3 length: 15 amino acids. As DNA, the CDR3 is TGCGCCAGCGGGGGGGGCGTCGCGAACACCGGGGAGCTGTTTTTT. It encodes CASGGGVANTGELFF.

The genes are TRBV13 and TRBJ1-2; TRBD1 is a possible D gene (6 bases). The V end was cut by 5 bases, the J end by 3 bases, with 19 bases between. The CDR3 runs 16 residues. Germline CDR1 reads PRHDT; CDR2 reads FYEKMQ (reference sequence). The CDR3 loop reads CASSLWDPPGDYGYTF. In DNA form, the CDR3 reads TGTGCCAGCAGCCTTTGGGACCCTCCAGGGGACTATGGCTACACCTTC.

The chain employs TRBV30 and TRBJ1-1; D uncertain. The CDR3 has 16 amino acids. Germline V CDR1 and CDR2: GTSNPN, SVGIG (reference sequence). V gave up 0 bases and J gave up 4 bases, with 18 bases separating them. The CDR3 spells CAWSVIEGVGGTEAFF. The CDR3, as DNA: TGTGCCTGGAGTGTCATTGAGGGTGTAGGTGGCACTGAAGCTTTCTTT.

The gene calls are TRBV9 and TRBJ1-4; 7 nucleotides agree with TRBD1. Germline CDR1 and CDR2: SGDLS and YYNGEE. The ends lost 3 bases at V and 8 bases at J; junction bases unmatched: 7. The CDR3 is 14 residues long. This chain's CDR3 is CASSGTGLGEKLFF. CDR3 bases: TGTGCCAGCAGCGGGACAGGCTTGGGGGAAAAACTGTTTTTT.

This chain uses TRBV6-5 with TRBJ1-2; 7 bases map to TRBD1. V shed 2 bases and J 6 bases; nucleotides not matched to a gene: 6. CDR3 length: 14 amino acids. CDR1 is MNHEY, CDR2 SVGAGI, per germline. The CDR3 nucleotides are TGTGCCAGCAGTTACGACAGGGCAAATCATGGCTACACCTTC. Translating it yields CASSYDRANHGYTF.